The clone carrying this T cell receptor (beta chain) was detected ten times or more. J lost 5 bases, V lost 4 bases, and 11 bases had no gene match. The CDR3 consists of 15 residues. Germline V gives CDR1 MDHEN, CDR2 SYDVKM. This sample was taken from a study of T cells in Graves' hyperthyroidism and ophthalmopathy. Each person with ophthalmopathy scored at least 3 on the Clinical Activity Score, reached NOSPECS grade 4 or higher, and had been ill under 3 months. A patient was excluded if there was uncontrolled infection, other autoimmune disease, pregnancy or lactation. TCR beta CDR3 regions were amplified from RNA transcripts. HTBI primers were employed in a first-round RT-PCR of the TCR CDR3. TCRdb analysed the multiplex PCR reads with MiXCR anew, one entry per CDR3 protein. The table shows over 250,000 distinct CDR3 sequences, with about 20% occurring only once.

The chain carries TRBV28 and TRBJ2-7; 7 positions match TRBD1. This sequence originates from a man aged 25-45 years with Graves' ophthalmopathy. Material for sequencing was blood. The CDR3 region is CASSWTDQGVDEQYF. The CDR3, as DNA: TGTGCCAGCAGTTGGACAGACCAGGGGGTTGACGAGCAGTACTTC. Variable domain in full (rest from reference TRBV28 and TRBJ2-7): DVKVTQSSRYLVKRTGEKVFLECVQDMDHENMFWYRQDPGLGLRLIYFSYDVKMKEKGDIPEGYSVSREKKERFSLILESASTNQTSMYLCASSWTDQGVDEQYFGPGTRLTVT.